The source of this TCR beta chain is a study of identical twins. TCRdb reanalysed the 5' RACE reads using MiXCR and keeps one entry per CDR3 protein. Of 430,000 or so distinct CDR3 sequences listed, 24% are singletons. Germline trimming cut 5 bases from V and 2 bases from J; bases unmatched to any gene: 5. The CDR3 has 14 residues. Germline V gives CDR1 SEHNR, CDR2 FQNEAQ (reference sequence). This sample also belongs to another study, concerning T cells expressing NK-cell markers.

The sequenced sample was CD4+ T cells sorted from blood. The chain employs TRBV7-9 and TRBJ1-1, with TRBD1 identical over 7 bases. The receptor was derived from a woman between 18 and 29 years old in good health. CDR3 nucleotides: TGTGCCAGCAGCGGGGACAGCCCCAACACTGAAGCTTTCTTT. This gives the protein CASSGDSPNTEAFF.